This TCR beta chain is from a study of blood T cell repertoires in COVID-19. Across the study: The samples span acute and convalescent COVID-19 from the United States, Italy and Spain. T cells, B-cell-depleted T cells, or PBMCs provided the cDNA or gDNA that served as material.

This CDR3 spans 16 amino acids. V dropped 0 bases and J dropped 2 bases, with 14 bases sitting between them. The germline gives CDR1 KGHSH, CDR2 LQKENI. Original processing methods: Counts of nucleated cells, estimated from reference gene primer amplification, were obtained. Libraries were prepared by immunoSEQ multiplex PCR; TCRdb keeps only in-frame clonotypes and omits some of them. From that table come the V and J calls and clone size; the DNA was used to work out D and trimming. Among 100,000 to 150,000 clones listed, around 88% were seen once. Material for sequencing was peripheral blood. This sequence was found in a man over 45 with acute or convalescent COVID-19. The chain combines TRBV18 with TRBJ2-7; weak D call: TRBD2 (5 bases). CDR3 bases: TGTGCCAGCTCACCACCCCCCCCGGGGTTACCCTACGAGCAGTACTTC. It specifies CASSPPPPGLPYEQYF.